The T cell receptor beta chain described here comes from a study of shared clonotypes between healthy human individuals. A deep-level run was used for the assay. The data were produced by immunoSEQ multiplex PCR, yet TCRdb's version contains in-frame clones alone and is incomplete. Counted here are under 2,500,000 clones, approximately 95% occurring once; the ten biggest clones make up 0.13%. This clonotype was sampled from a man aged 18 to 35 in good health. The sample was naive CD4+ T cells sorted from blood. This sample's subset: CD45RA+ positively selected.

DNA for the CDR3: TGTGCCAGCAGTGACGGACAGGGGGCTCAAGAGACCCAGTACTTC. Its protein product is CASSDGQGAQETQYF. The chain recombines TRBV6-1 with TRBJ2-5; 11 bases agree with TRBD1. The V gene's germline CDR1 is MNHNS and CDR2 SASEGT. The CDR3 contains 15 residues. J gave up 2 bases and V 3 bases, and 2 bases lay outside the gene matches.